This T cell receptor beta chain was sequenced in a study of blood T cell repertoires in COVID-19. About the research overall: From the United States, Italy and Spain came samples of acute and convalescent COVID-19.

Clones were sequenced by immunoSEQ multiplex PCR, and TCRdb holds only the in-frame ones, with some missing. The table lists about 210,000 clones, roughly 87% of them singletons. There are 12 residues in the CDR3. V dropped 0 bases and J dropped 9 bases, with 6 bases sitting between them. Looked up from germline, CDR1 is SGHVS and CDR2 is FQNEAQ. This chain joins TRBV7-8 and TRBJ2-1; D not certain. The receptor was derived from an older woman with COVID-19, enrolled during active disease. Source material: peripheral blood. Written as DNA, the CDR3 is TGTGCCAGCAGCTTAGCGCTAGGTGAGCAGTTCTTC. This translates into CASSLALGEQFF.